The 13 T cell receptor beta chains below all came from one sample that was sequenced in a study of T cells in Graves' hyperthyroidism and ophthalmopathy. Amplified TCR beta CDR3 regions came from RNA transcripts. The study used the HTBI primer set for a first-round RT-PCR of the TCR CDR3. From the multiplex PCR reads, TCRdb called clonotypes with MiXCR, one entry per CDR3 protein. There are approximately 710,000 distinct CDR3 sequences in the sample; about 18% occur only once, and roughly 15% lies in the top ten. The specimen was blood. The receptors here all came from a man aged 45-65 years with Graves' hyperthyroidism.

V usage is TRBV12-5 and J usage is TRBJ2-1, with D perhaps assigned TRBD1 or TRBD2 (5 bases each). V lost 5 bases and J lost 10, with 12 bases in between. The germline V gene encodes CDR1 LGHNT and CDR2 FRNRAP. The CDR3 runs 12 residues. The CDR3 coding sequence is TGTGCTAGTGGTCCCCTTGGGGGAGAGCAGTTCTTC. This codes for CASGPLGGEQFF.

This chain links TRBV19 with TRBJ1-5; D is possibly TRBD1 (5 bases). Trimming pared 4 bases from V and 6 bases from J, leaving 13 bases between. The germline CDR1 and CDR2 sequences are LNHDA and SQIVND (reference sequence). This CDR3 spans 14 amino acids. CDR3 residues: CASSTRQGTQPQHF. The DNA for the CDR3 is TGTGCCAGTAGTACACGGCAGGGCACTCAGCCCCAGCATTTT.

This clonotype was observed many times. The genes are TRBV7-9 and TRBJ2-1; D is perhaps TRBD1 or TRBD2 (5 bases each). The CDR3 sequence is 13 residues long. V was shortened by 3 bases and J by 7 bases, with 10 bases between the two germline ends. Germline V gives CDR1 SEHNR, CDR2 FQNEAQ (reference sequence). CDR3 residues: CASSFFGGNEQFF. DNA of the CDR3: TGTGCCAGCAGCTTTTTTGGGGGTAATGAGCAGTTCTTC.

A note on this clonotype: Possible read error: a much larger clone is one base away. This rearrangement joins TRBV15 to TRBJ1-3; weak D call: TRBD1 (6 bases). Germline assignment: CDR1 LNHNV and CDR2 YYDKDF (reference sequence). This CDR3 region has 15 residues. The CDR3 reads CATSSSQGTGNSIYF. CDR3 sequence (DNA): TGTGCCACCAGCAGTTCACAGGGAACTGGAAACTCCATATATTTT.

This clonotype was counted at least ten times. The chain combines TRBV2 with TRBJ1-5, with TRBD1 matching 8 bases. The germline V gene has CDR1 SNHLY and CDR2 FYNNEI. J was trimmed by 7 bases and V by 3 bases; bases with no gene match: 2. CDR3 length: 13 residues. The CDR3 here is CASSEGQAQPQHF. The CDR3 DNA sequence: TGTGCCAGCAGTGAGGGACAGGCCCAGCCCCAGCATTTT.

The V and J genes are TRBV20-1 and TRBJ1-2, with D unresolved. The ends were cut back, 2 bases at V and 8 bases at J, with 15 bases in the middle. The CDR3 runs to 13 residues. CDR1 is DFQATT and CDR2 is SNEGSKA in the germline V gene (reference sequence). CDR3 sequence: CSARSGPLRGYTF. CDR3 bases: TGCAGTGCTAGAAGCGGCCCTCTTCGGGGCTACACCTTC.

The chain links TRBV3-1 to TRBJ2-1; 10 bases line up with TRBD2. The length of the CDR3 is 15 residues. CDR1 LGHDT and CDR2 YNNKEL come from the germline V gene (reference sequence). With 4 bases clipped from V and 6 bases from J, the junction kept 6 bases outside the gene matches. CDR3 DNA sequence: TGTGCCAGCAGCCTACTAGCGGGATATAGCAATGAGCAGTTCTTC. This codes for CASSLLAGYSNEQFF.

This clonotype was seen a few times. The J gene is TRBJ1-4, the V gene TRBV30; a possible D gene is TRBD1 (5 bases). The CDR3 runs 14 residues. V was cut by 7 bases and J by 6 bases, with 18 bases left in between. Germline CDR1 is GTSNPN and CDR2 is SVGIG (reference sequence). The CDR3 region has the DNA TGTGCCTCAACTCACCCCGACAGAGATGAAAAACTGTTTTTT. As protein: CASTHPDRDEKLFF. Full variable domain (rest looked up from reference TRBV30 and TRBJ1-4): SQTIHQWPATLVQPVGSPLSLECTVEGTSNPNLYWYRQAAGRGLQLLFYSVGIGQISSEVPQNLSASRPQDRQFILSSKKLLLSDSGFYLCASTHPDRDEKLFFGSGTQLSVL.

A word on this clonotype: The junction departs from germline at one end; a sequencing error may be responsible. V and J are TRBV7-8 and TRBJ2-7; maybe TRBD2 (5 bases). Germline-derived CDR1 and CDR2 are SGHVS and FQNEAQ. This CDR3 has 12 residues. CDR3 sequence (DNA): TGTGCCAGCAGCCTAGCCTACTCCGAGCAGTACTTC. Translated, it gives CASSLAYSEQYF. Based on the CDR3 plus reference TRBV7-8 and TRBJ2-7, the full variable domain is GAGVSQSPRYKVAKRGQDVALRCDPISGHVSLFWYQQALGQGPEFLTYFQNEAQLDKSGLPSDRFFAERPEGSVSTLKIQRTQQEDSAVYLCASSLAYSEQYFGPGTRLTVT.

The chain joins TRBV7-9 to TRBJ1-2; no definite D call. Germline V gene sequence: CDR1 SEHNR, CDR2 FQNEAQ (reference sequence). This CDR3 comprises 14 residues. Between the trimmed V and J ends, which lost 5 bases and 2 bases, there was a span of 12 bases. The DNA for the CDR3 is TGTGCCAGCAGCCGGGGAGGAGAGAACTATGGCTACACCTTC. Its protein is CASSRGGENYGYTF.

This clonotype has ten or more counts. CDR3 in DNA: TGCAGTGCTAGAGGACTAGCGTCTAGCACAGATACGCAGTATTTT. This gives the protein CSARGLASSTDTQYF. V is TRBV20-1 and J is TRBJ2-3, with 8 positions matching TRBD2. The V segment lost 1 base and the J segment 0 bases; nucleotides outside the gene matches: 3. The CDR3 contains 15 residues. Per the germline V gene, CDR1 is DFQATT and CDR2 is SNEGSKA (reference sequence).

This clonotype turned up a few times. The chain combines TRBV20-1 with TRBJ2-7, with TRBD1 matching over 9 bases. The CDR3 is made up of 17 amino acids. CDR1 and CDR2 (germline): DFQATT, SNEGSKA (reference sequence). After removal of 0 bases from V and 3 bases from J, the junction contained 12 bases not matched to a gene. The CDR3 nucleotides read TGCAGTGCTAGAGAATCGCCGGGACAGGGCTTACTCTACGAGCAGTACTTC. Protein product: CSARESPGQGLLYEQYF.

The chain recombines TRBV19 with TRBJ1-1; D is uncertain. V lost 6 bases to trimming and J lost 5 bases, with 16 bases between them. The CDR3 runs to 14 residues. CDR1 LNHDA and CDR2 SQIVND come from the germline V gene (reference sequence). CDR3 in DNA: TGTGCCAGTAGCCATAATCGGGAGTTGACTGAAGCTTTCTTT. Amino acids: CASSHNRELTEAFF.